The rows below give T cell receptor beta chains drawn from one sample of a study of identical twins. TCRdb used MiXCR to reprocess the 5' RACE reads, holding one entry per CDR3 protein. The sample carries 750,000 to 950,000 distinct CDR3 sequences, approximately 13% recorded once. The same sample was also used in a study of yellow fever vaccine responses in identical twins.

Sequencing used PBMCs. These receptors were obtained from a young woman in good health. Each CDR3 is given with its conserved first and last residue. Fields, in order: V gene, D gene, J gene, clone size, CDR3 protein, CDR3 DNA. D genes are given only for firm matches. A row's size may be missing; if present it is once, few, many or a size class.

V: TRBV24-1
D: -
J: TRBJ2-7
size: few
CDR3: CATSDPPGSEGQYF
DNA: TGTGCCACCAGTGATCCTCCGGGCTCGGAGGGGCAGTACTTC

V: TRBV7-9
D: -
J: TRBJ1-1
size: many
CDR3: CASSFPPLGGRYPEAFF
DNA: TGTGCCAGCAGCTTCCCTCCGTTGGGGGGAAGGTACCCTGAAGCTTTCTTT

V: TRBV14
D: TRBD2
J: TRBJ2-1
size: -
CDR3: CASSLIAGFDNEQFF
DNA: TGTGCCAGCAGCTTAATAGCGGGGTTCGACAATGAGCAGTTCTTC

V: TRBV5-5
D: -
J: TRBJ2-3
size: -
CDR3: CASIPLLDRDTDTQYF
DNA: TGTGCCAGCATCCCTCTACTGGACAGAGACACAGATACGCAGTATTTT

V: TRBV7-9
D: -
J: TRBJ1-1
size: few
CDR3: CASSSTDPEAFF
DNA: TGTGCCAGCAGCTCTACGGACCCTGAAGCTTTCTTT

V: TRBV7-9
D: -
J: TRBJ2-2
size: -
CDR3: CASSTSTGELFF
DNA: TGTGCCAGCAGCACTTCAACCGGGGAGCTGTTTTTT

V: TRBV20-1
D: TRBD1
J: TRBJ2-3
size: few
CDR3: CSARTGTVEDTQYF
DNA: TGCAGTGCTAGAACCGGGACAGTTGAGGATACGCAGTATTTT

V: TRBV12-3/TRBV12-4
D: TRBD1
J: TRBJ1-2
size: -
CDR3: CASSLKGTVYGYTF
DNA: TGTGCCAGCAGTTTAAAGGGGACAGTCTATGGCTACACCTTC

V: TRBV20-1
D: TRBD2
J: TRBJ2-4
size: -
CDR3: CSGLAGGGAKNIQYF
DNA: TGCAGTGGACTAGCGGGAGGAGGGGCCAAAAACATTCAGTACTTC

V: TRBV5-8
D: -
J: TRBJ2-2
size: few
CDR3: CASSFETTGELFF
DNA: TGTGCCAGCAGCTTTGAAACGACCGGGGAGCTGTTTTTT

V: TRBV12-3/TRBV12-4
D: TRBD1
J: TRBJ2-2
size: -
CDR3: CASRRTGTGANTGELFF
DNA: TGTGCCAGCAGGCGAACCGGGACAGGGGCGAACACCGGGGAGCTGTTTTTT

V: TRBV29-1
D: TRBD2
J: TRBJ2-3
size: many
CDR3: CSDLTSGRARDTQYF
DNA: TGCAGCGATCTTACTAGCGGGAGGGCCAGAGATACGCAGTATTTT

V: TRBV7-2
D: -
J: TRBJ2-2
size: few
CDR3: CASSLNWLRELFF
DNA: TGTGCCAGCAGCTTAAACTGGCTTCGGGAGCTGTTTTTT

V: TRBV13
D: -
J: TRBJ1-1
size: many
CDR3: CASSLVGSKNTEAFF
DNA: TGTGCCAGCAGCTTAGTGGGGTCAAAGAACACTGAAGCTTTCTTT

V: TRBV28
D: -
J: TRBJ2-7
size: many
CDR3: CASSGNYEQYF
DNA: TGTGCCAGCAGTGGAAATTACGAGCAGTACTTC

V: TRBV6-5
D: -
J: TRBJ1-1
size: few
CDR3: CASSYGSQFVEAFF
DNA: TGTGCCAGCAGTTACGGGTCTCAGTTTGTGGAAGCTTTCTTT

V: TRBV12-3/TRBV12-4
D: -
J: TRBJ1-1
size: few
CDR3: CASSYPGVRTEAFF
DNA: TGTGCCAGCAGTTACCCAGGGGTTCGCACTGAAGCTTTCTTT

V: TRBV5-5
D: -
J: TRBJ1-1
size: many
CDR3: CASSLSQGFGTEAFF
DNA: TGTGCCAGCAGCTTGTCCCAGGGATTCGGCACTGAAGCTTTCTTT

V: TRBV7-2
D: TRBD2
J: TRBJ2-2
size: few
CDR3: CASSLASGGAGPGELFF
DNA: TGTGCCAGCAGCTTAGCTAGCGGGGGGGCCGGTCCCGGGGAGCTGTTTTTT

V: TRBV24-1
D: -
J: TRBJ2-3
size: few
CDR3: CATSVGTLDTQYF
DNA: TGTGCCACCAGTGTTGGGACGTTGGATACGCAGTATTTT

V: TRBV6-5
D: -
J: TRBJ1-6
size: few
CDR3: CASSYSSGTINSPLHF
DNA: TGTGCCAGCAGTTACTCCTCCGGGACAATTAATTCACCCCTCCACTTT

V: TRBV24-1
D: TRBD1
J: TRBJ2-5
size: many
CDR3: CATSDLDRGPETQYF
DNA: TGTGCCACCAGTGATTTGGACAGGGGGCCGGAGACCCAGTACTTC

V: TRBV24-1
D: TRBD1
J: TRBJ1-5
size: few
CDR3: CATSERDRGWPQHF
DNA: TGTGCCACCAGTGAACGGGACAGGGGATGGCCCCAGCATTTT

V: TRBV28
D: -
J: TRBJ2-7
size: -
CDR3: CASEKPTGRYEQYF
DNA: TGTGCCAGCGAAAAACCGACAGGTCGCTACGAGCAGTACTTC

V: TRBV5-1
D: TRBD1
J: TRBJ2-2
size: many
CDR3: CASSSGTGGAQNTGELFF
DNA: TGCGCCAGCAGCTCCGGGACAGGGGGCGCGCAGAACACCGGGGAGCTGTTTTTT

V: TRBV6-5
D: TRBD2
J: TRBJ2-3
size: few
CDR3: CASSYSGERGNTQYF
DNA: TGTGCCAGCAGTTACTCGGGCGAGCGGGGGAATACGCAGTATTTT

V: TRBV12-3/TRBV12-4
D: TRBD2
J: TRBJ2-1
size: many
CDR3: CASSSRTSGNEQFF
DNA: TGTGCCAGCAGTTCAAGGACTAGCGGTAATGAGCAGTTCTTC

V: TRBV5-1
D: -
J: TRBJ2-5
size: few
CDR3: CASYFWGQGQETQYF
DNA: TGCGCCAGCTACTTTTGGGGGCAGGGACAAGAGACCCAGTACTTC

V: TRBV19
D: -
J: TRBJ2-5
size: -
CDR3: CASRLTAQETQYF
DNA: TGTGCCAGTAGACTGACAGCACAAGAGACCCAGTACTTC

V: TRBV5-6
D: -
J: TRBJ2-7
size: -
CDR3: CASSTPTSLYEQYF
DNA: TGTGCCAGCAGCACCCCGACTAGTCTCTACGAGCAGTACTTC

V: TRBV5-1
D: TRBD2
J: TRBJ2-4
size: many
CDR3: CASSPTSGKAKNIQYF
DNA: TGCGCCAGCAGCCCGACTAGCGGGAAAGCCAAAAACATTCAGTACTTC

V: TRBV3-1
D: -
J: TRBJ2-2
size: few
CDR3: CASSQGVKSTGELFF
DNA: TGTGCCAGCAGCCAAGGCGTGAAGAGCACCGGGGAGCTGTTTTTT

V: TRBV14
D: -
J: TRBJ2-5
size: -
CDR3: CASSQQGRETQYF
DNA: TGTGCCAGCAGCCAGCAGGGGAGGGAGACCCAGTACTTC